The 24 T cell receptor beta chains below were found in one sample sequenced in a study of CD8 T cells in ankylosing spondylitis. One entry per CDR3 protein, called by TCRdb with MiXCR from the 5' RACE reads. The table shows 150,000 to 200,000 distinct CDR3 sequences, with 10% to 15% occurring only once. The specimen was blood, either unsorted or a sorted T cell fraction (not recorded which). The source of these receptors is a female donor with ankylosing spondylitis or in good health (not recorded which).

This clonotype was seen at least ten times. This chain uses TRBV3-1 with TRBJ2-5; D is tentatively TRBD1 or TRBD2 (5 bases each). This CDR3 is 14 amino acids long. Deletions cut 4 bases from V and 3 bases from J, with 12 bases between. CDR1 and CDR2 from the germline V gene are LGHDT and YNNKEL (reference sequence). Here the CDR3 DNA reads TGTGCCAGCAGCCGATGGGACGGTGAAGAGACCCAGTACTTC. It codes for CASSRWDGEETQYF.

A few counts support this clonotype. The V and J genes are TRBV11-2 and TRBJ2-7; D is perhaps TRBD1 (6 bases). This CDR3 has 14 residues. CDR1 is SGHAT and CDR2 is FQNNGV in the germline V gene. V lost 1 base, J lost 3 bases, and 10 bases lay in between. The CDR3 reads CASSLAGAHYEQYF. DNA for the CDR3: TGTGCCAGCAGCTTAGCAGGGGCGCACTACGAGCAGTACTTC.

This clonotype was detected many times. The V gene is TRBV28, the J gene TRBJ2-3, with a tentative D call TRBD1 (5 bases). This CDR3 region has 13 residues. Germline values: CDR1 MDHEN, CDR2 SYDVKM. The ends were cut back, 4 bases at V and 2 bases at J, with 7 bases in the middle. CDR3 loop: CASSSDTTDTQYF. In nucleotides, the CDR3 is TGTGCCAGCAGTTCGGACACCACAGATACGCAGTATTTT.

V and J are TRBV11-1 and TRBJ2-7, with D uncertain. V was clipped by 1 base and J by 3 bases, with 4 bases between them. In germline, CDR1 is SGHAT, CDR2 FQDESV (reference sequence). The CDR3 length is 12 residues. The CDR3 loop is CASSLGRYEQYF. The CDR3, as DNA: TGTGCCAGCAGCTTAGGACGCTACGAGCAGTACTTC.

This clonotype was observed a handful of times. This chain connects TRBV7-2 to TRBJ2-5; 13 bases align to TRBD2. CDR1 is SGHTA, CDR2 FQGNSA, per germline. The CDR3 has 15 amino acids. Trimming at V came to 5 bases and at J to 5 bases, leaving 5 bases not matched to a gene. The CDR3 spells CASSTSGRAAETQYF. The CDR3 DNA follows: TGTGCCAGCAGCACTAGCGGGAGGGCCGCCGAGACCCAGTACTTC. Drawing the rest from reference TRBV7-2 and TRBJ2-5, the complete variable domain is GAGVSQSPSNKVTEKGKDVELRCDPISGHTALYWYRQSLGQGLEFLIYFQGNSAPDKSGLPSDRFSAERTGGSVSTLTIQRTQQEDSAVYLCASSTSGRAAETQYFGPGTRLLVL.

There are many counts of this clonotype. V gene TRBV4-3 combines with J gene TRBJ2-1; weak D call: TRBD1 (6 bases). Germline CDR1 and CDR2: LGHNA and YSLEER. This CDR3 is built from 16 residues. V lost 0 bases and J lost 0, with 9 bases in between. CDR3 residues: CASSQEGHHSYNEQFF. The CDR3 bases are TGCGCCAGCAGCCAAGAGGGACATCACTCCTACAATGAGCAGTTCTTC.

To note about this clonotype: A much larger clone differs from this one at a single base, so this may be a read error. The V and J genes are TRBV6-1 and TRBJ1-5, with a tentative D call TRBD1 (6 bases). Germline V gene sequence: CDR1 MNHNS, CDR2 SASEGT. The CDR3 consists of 14 residues. Trimming removed 6 bases at V and 3 bases at J, with 12 bases between. The CDR3 loop is CASRPWTVNQPQHF. CDR3 nucleotide sequence: TGTGCCAGCAGACCCTGGACAGTCAATCAGCCCCAGCATTTT.

This clonotype was seen many times. V and J are TRBV19 and TRBJ2-3; TRBD2 agrees at 7 bases. CDR1 is LNHDA and CDR2 is SQIVND in the germline V gene (reference sequence). J gave up 2 bases and V 1 base, and 3 bases lay outside the gene matches. The CDR3 runs 15 residues. The CDR3 region has the DNA TGTGCCAGTAGTATAGCCAGCGGGGACACAGATACGCAGTATTTT. It encodes CASSIASGDTDTQYF.

Concerning this clonotype itself: A much larger clone lies one base from this, so it may be a read error. The rearrangement uses TRBV20-1 and TRBJ2-5, with a tentative D call TRBD1 (6 bases). Germline V CDR1 and CDR2: DFQATT, SNEGSKA (reference sequence). The CDR3 totals 15 residues. This CDR3 reads CSATPLTGSQETRYF. Here the CDR3 DNA reads TGCAGTGCTACCCCCCTGACAGGCTCACAAGAGACCCGGTACTTC.

In the case of this clonotype: A much bigger clone sits one base away, suggesting this may be a read error. V and J are TRBV11-2 and TRBJ1-1; 7 bases match TRBD1. This CDR3 spans 13 amino acids. V was pared by 5 bases and J by 3 bases, with 3 bases of the junction left unmatched. Per germline, CDR1 SGHAT and CDR2 FQNNGV. CDR3 amino acids: CASSPRGDTEAFF. The CDR3, as DNA: TGTGCCAGCAGCCCCAGGGGGGACACTGAAGCTTTCTTT.

The sample holds many counts of this clonotype. The rearrangement uses TRBV28 and TRBJ2-5; 10 nucleotides agree with TRBD1. The CDR3 extends over 12 amino acids. Looked up from germline, CDR1 is MDHEN and CDR2 is SYDVKM. V was clipped by 4 bases and J by 13 bases; unmatched bases: 6. The CDR3: CASSSTGGGGYF. CDR3 DNA: TGTGCCAGCAGTTCGACAGGGGGCGGAGGGTACTTC.

This clonotype was counted many times. The chain is built from TRBV28 and TRBJ2-3; the D gene is possibly TRBD2 (5 bases). This CDR3 has 14 residues. Germline CDR1 MDHEN, CDR2 SYDVKM. The V and J ends lost 6 bases and 4 bases respectively, with 14 bases between them. The CDR3 region has the DNA TGTGCCAGCAGACTCGAGGGCCGTGCAGATACGCAGTATTTT. This sequence encodes CASRLEGRADTQYF.

The rearrangement uses TRBV7-8 and TRBJ1-2; 7 positions agree with TRBD1. The germline gives CDR1 SGHVS, CDR2 FQNEAQ. The CDR3 has 16 amino acids. V shed 3 bases, J shed 8 bases, and the junction held 15 bases outside the gene matches. The CDR3 is CASSFEGQRVFGGYTF. The CDR3 nucleotides are TGTGCCAGCAGCTTCGAGGGACAGAGGGTTTTTGGCGGCTACACCTTC.

Ten or more counts support this clonotype. The CDR3 DNA follows: TGCGCCAGCAGCCCATCAACAGGGACCTACGAGCAGTACTTC. Translation gives CASSPSTGTYEQYF. The gene calls are TRBV5-1 and TRBJ2-7; D possibly corresponds to TRBD1 (6 bases). V was clipped by 4 bases and J by 2 bases, with 13 bases between them. Germline CDR1 is SGHRS and CDR2 is YFSETQ. The CDR3 is 14 amino acids.

The sample holds a few counts of this clonotype. V is TRBV18 and J is TRBJ1-3; 7 bases line up with TRBD1. The germline V gene has CDR1 KGHSH and CDR2 LQKENI. The CDR3 length is 16 residues. The trim removed 3 bases at V and 1 base at J, leaving 6 bases unmatched. The CDR3 nucleotides read TGTGCCAGCTCACCGAGCGCAGGGGGTTCTGGAAACACCATATATTTT. It encodes CASSPSAGGSGNTIYF.

In this sample, this clonotype turned up many times. The V and J genes are TRBV20-1 and TRBJ2-1, with TRBD2 as a possible D gene (5 bases). CDR1 and CDR2 (germline): DFQATT, SNEGSKA (reference sequence). The CDR3 has 11 residues. The V end lost 6 bases, the J end lost 3 bases, and 6 bases lay between the germline ends. The CDR3: CSARDYNEQFF. In DNA, the CDR3 is TGCAGTGCGAGGGACTACAATGAGCAGTTCTTC.

This clonotype occurred many times. The chain carries TRBV6-5 and TRBJ1-4; D unresolved. The V gene's germline CDR1 is MNHEY and CDR2 SVGAGI. The V and J ends lost 6 bases and 7 bases respectively, with 6 bases between them. The CDR3 loop spans 11 amino acids. This CDR3 reads CASRSSEKLFF. The CDR3 nucleotides are TGTGCCAGCAGAAGCAGTGAAAAACTGTTTTTT.

In its sample, this clonotype was seen many times. This rearrangement joins TRBV29-1 to TRBJ2-2, with D uncertain. Trimming took off 2 bases at V and 6 bases at J, with 10 bases between the two ends. The CDR3 has 13 residues. The V gene's germline CDR1 is SQVTM and CDR2 ANQGSEA. CDR3 nucleotides: TGCAGCGTTGAACGGTATCTCTCCGGGGAGCTGTTTTTT. It is translated as CSVERYLSGELFF.

CDR3 in amino acids: CASRTGALGNSPLHF. CDR3 DNA sequence: TGCGCCAGCAGGACAGGGGCACTTGGTAATTCACCCCTCCACTTT. The gene calls are TRBV5-1 and TRBJ1-6; 8 bases are a match to TRBD1. This CDR3 region has 15 residues. Germline CDR1 and CDR2: SGHRS and YFSETQ. Germline trimming cut 5 bases from V and 6 bases from J; bases unmatched to any gene: 7.

J is TRBJ2-3 and V is TRBV20-1; D is possibly TRBD2 (6 bases). V was pared by 3 bases and J by 6 bases, with 19 bases between. The CDR3 contains 15 residues. CDR1 DFQATT and CDR2 SNEGSKA come from the germline V gene (reference sequence). The CDR3 sequence: CSARLGTPARDTQYF. The CDR3 nucleotides read TGCAGTGCTAGGTTGGGGACTCCAGCCCGGGATACGCAGTATTTT.

The rearrangement uses TRBV4-2 and TRBJ1-2; no clear D. The germline V gene has CDR1 LGHNA and CDR2 YNFKEQ. The V gene lost 0 bases and the J gene lost 2 bases, with 7 bases spanning the gap. The CDR3 has 14 residues. The DNA of the CDR3 is TGTGCCAGCAGCCAAGAGATCACAAACTATGGCTACACCTTC. Residues: CASSQEITNYGYTF.

The genes are TRBV7-8 and TRBJ2-5; the match to TRBD2 covers 11 bases. Trimming removed 3 bases from V and 2 bases from J; junction bases left unmatched: 14. CDR3 length equals 19 residues. Germline values: CDR1 SGHVS, CDR2 FQNEAQ. The CDR3 loop is CASSLRPSGASGRQETQYF. For the CDR3, the DNA is TGTGCCAGCAGCTTGAGACCCTCGGGGGCTAGCGGGAGGCAAGAGACCCAGTACTTC.

This sequence joins TRBV12-3 or TRBV12-4 and TRBJ2-1; 8 bases match TRBD2. After removal of 7 bases from V and 4 bases from J, the junction contained 6 bases not matched to a gene. The CDR3 has 14 amino acids. The CDR3 region is CASKTSGWYNEQFF. CDR3 in DNA: TGTGCCAGCAAAACTAGCGGATGGTACAATGAGCAGTTCTTC.

This clonotype was counted many times. This chain links TRBV5-1 with TRBJ1-5, with no clear D. Germline CDR1 and CDR2: SGHRS and YFSETQ. The CDR3 is 15 residues long. The germline V and J ends were trimmed by 1 base and 4 bases, with 12 bases remaining between them. The CDR3 DNA sequence: TGCGCCAGCAGCTTGCGTCCGGGTCCAAATCAGCCCCAGCATTTT. Translation: CASSLRPGPNQPQHF.